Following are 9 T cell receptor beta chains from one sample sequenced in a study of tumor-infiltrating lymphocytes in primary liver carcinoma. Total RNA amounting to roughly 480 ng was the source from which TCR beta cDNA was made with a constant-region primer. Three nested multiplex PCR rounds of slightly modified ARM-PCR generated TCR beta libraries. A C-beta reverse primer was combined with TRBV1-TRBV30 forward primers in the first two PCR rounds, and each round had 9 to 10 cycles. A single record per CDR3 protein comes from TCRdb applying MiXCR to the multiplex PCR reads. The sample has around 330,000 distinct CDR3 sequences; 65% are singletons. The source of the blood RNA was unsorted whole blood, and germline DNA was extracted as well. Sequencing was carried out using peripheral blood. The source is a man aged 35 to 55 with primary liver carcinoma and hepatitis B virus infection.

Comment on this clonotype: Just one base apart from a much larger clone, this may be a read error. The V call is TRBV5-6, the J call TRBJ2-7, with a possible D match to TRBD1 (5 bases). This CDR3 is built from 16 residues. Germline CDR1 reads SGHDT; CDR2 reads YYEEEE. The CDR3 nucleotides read TGTGCCAGCATCTTGGATGGGGCAGGGTTCCCTCGGGAGCAGTACTTC. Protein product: CASILDGAGFPREQYF.

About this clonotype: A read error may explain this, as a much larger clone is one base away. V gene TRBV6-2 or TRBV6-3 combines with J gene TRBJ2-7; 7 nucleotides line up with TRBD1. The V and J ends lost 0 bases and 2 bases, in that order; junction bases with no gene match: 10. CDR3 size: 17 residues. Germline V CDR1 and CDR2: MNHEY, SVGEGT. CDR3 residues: CASSYSSGQGVPYEQYF. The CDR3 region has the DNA TGTGCCAGCAGTTACTCGAGCGGTCAGGGGGTGCCCTACGAGCAGTACTTC.

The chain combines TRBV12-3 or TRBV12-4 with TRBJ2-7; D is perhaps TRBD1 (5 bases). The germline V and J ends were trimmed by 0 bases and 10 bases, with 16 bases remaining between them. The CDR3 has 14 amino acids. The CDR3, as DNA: TGTGCCAGCAGTTTAGCTACAGGTCGATGCGAACAGTACTTC. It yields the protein CASSLATGRCEQYF.

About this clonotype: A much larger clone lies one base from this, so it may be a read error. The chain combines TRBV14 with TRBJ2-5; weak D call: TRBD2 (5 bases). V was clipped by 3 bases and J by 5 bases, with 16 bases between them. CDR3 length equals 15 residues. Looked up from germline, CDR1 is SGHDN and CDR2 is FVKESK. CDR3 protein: CASSHRVEGWETQYF. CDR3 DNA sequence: TGTGCCAGCAGCCACAGAGTCGAGGGCTGGGAGACCCAGTACTTC.

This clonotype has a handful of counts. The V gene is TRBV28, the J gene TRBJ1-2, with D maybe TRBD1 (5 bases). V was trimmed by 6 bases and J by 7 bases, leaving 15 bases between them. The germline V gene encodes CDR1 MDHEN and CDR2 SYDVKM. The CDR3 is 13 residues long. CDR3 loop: CASSLDSKSGYTF. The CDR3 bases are TGTGCCAGCAGCCTAGACAGTAAAAGTGGCTACACCTTC.

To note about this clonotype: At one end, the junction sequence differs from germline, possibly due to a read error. The DNA for the CDR3 is TGTGTCAGCAGTGAATTAGAGGCAGATACGCAGTATTTT. It codes for CVSSELEADTQYF. The gene calls are TRBV2 and TRBJ2-3; no reliable D call. The CDR3 runs 13 residues. Germline V gives CDR1 SNHLY, CDR2 FYNNEI.

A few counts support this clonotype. DNA for the CDR3: TGCGCCAGCAGAGTCGCGATAACCTCGACAGGGGTGGGTGAAGCTTTCTTT. This gives the protein CASRVAITSTGVGEAFF. This chain links TRBV5-1 with TRBJ1-1; 8 nucleotides agree with TRBD1. This CDR3 is built from 17 residues. Germline loops: CDR1 SGHRS, CDR2 YFSETQ. Trimming removed 5 bases from V and 7 bases from J; junction bases left unmatched: 19. The variable domain in full, completed from reference TRBV5-1 and TRBJ1-1, reads KAGVTQTPRYLIKTRGQQVTLSCSPISGHRSVSWYQQTPGQGLQFLFEYFSETQRNKGNFPGRFSGRQFSNSRSEMNVSTLELGDSALYLCASRVAITSTGVGEAFFGQGTRLTVV.

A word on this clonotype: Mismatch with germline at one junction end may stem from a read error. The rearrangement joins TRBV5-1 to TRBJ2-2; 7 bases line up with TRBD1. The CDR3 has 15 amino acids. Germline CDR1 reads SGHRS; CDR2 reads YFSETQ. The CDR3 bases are TGCGCCAACAGCGACAGGGTCCCGAACACCGGGGAGCTGTTTTTC. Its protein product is CANSDRVPNTGELFF.

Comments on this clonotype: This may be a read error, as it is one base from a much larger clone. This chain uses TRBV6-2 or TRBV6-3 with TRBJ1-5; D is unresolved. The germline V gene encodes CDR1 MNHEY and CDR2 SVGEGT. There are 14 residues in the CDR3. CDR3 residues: CASGYGNSNQPQHF. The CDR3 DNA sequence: TGTGCCAGCGGTTACGGAAATAGCAATCAGCCCCAGCATTTT.